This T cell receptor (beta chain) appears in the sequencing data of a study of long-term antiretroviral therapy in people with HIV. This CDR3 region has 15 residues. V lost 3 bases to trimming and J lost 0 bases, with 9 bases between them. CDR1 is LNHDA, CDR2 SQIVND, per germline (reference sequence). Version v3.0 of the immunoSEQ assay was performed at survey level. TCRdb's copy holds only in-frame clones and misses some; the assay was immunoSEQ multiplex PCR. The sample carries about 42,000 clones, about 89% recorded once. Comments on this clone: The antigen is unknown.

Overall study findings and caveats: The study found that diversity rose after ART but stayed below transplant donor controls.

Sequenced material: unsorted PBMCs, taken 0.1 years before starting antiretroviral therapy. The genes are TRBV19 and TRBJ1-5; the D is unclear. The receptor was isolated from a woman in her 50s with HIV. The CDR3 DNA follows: TGTGCCAGTAGTATTAGGGCAGTTAGCAATCAGCCCCAGCATTTT. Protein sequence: CASSIRAVSNQPQHF. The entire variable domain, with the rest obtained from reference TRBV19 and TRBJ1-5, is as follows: DGGITQSPKYLFRKEGQNVTLSCEQNLNHDAMYWYRQDPGQGLRLIYYSQIVNDFQKGDIAEGYSVSREKKESFPLTVTSAQKNPTAFYLCASSIRAVSNQPQHFGDGTRLSIL.